A selection of T cell receptor beta chains follows, all from one sample in a study of technical replicates of blood from four donors. This table comes from immunoSEQ multiplex PCR, and its TCRdb copy is limited to in-frame clones, with some not included. Here the sample spans some 99,000 clones, about 95% being singletons. Sequencing input: T cells isolated from PBMCs. These receptors were taken from a human donor in good health. CDR3s include the opening cysteine and the closing phenylalanine or tryptophan. Fields, in order: D gene, J gene, clone size, V gene, CDR3 protein, CDR3 DNA. D genes are given only for firm matches. Size values are once, few and many counts, or a class for expanded clones, and some rows have none.

TRBD2 TRBJ2-1 NA TRBV5-1 CASSFTSGVNEQFF TGCGCCAGCAGCTTCACTAGCGGGGTTAATGAGCAGTTCTTC
TRBD1 TRBJ1-6 NA TRBV10-3 CAIRPGQGNSPLHF TGTGCCATCAGGCCGGGACAGGGGAATTCACCCCTCCACTTT
NA TRBJ2-1 NA TRBV2 CASRSSYNEQFF TGTGCCAGCAGGAGCTCCTACAATGAGCAGTTCTTC
NA TRBJ1-2 NA TRBV7-7 CASSPLGVKAGNGYTF TGTGCTAGCAGCCCACTGGGTGTCAAGGCGGGAAATGGCTACACCTTC
TRBD2 TRBJ2-1 few TRBV5-1 CASSLDSGAYNEQFF TGCGCCAGCAGCTTGGACAGCGGGGCCTACAATGAGCAGTTCTTC
NA TRBJ1-2 once TRBV6-1 CASATGVGASYGYTF TGTGCCAGCGCCACGGGTGTGGGAGCAAGCTATGGCTACACCTTC
TRBD2 TRBJ2-1 NA TRBV6-5 CASSYGGSGSYEQFF TGTGCCAGCAGTTACGGGGGTAGCGGGAGCTATGAGCAGTTCTTC
TRBD1 TRBJ1-5 NA TRBV30 CAWESTGARAPLIAQHF TGTGCCTGGGAGTCCACAGGGGCGAGGGCCCCTTTGATAGCCCAGCATTTT
NA TRBJ1-1 NA TRBV2 CASSGGAGRGNTEAFF TGTGCCAGCAGTGGGGGCGCCGGGAGGGGGAACACTGAAGCTTTCTTT
NA TRBJ2-7 NA TRBV15 CATSRADRPYEQYF TGTGCCACCAGCAGAGCGGACAGACCCTACGAGCAGTACTTC
NA TRBJ1-1 NA TRBV19 CASSIGVDEVGRLRTEAFF TGTGCCAGTAGTATAGGGGTGGACGAGGTGGGGCGTCTTAGGACTGAAGCTTTCTTT
TRBD1 TRBJ1-1 NA TRBV19 CASSLLTGGGEAFF TGTGCCAGTAGTCTTCTGACAGGGGGGGGTGAAGCTTTCTTT
NA TRBJ1-2 NA TRBV6-1 CASSEGQAVANYGYTF TGTGCCAGCAGTGAAGGGCAGGCCGTAGCTAACTATGGCTACACCTTC
NA TRBJ1-5 NA TRBV9 CASSPQGTNQPQHF TGTGCCAGCAGCCCCCAGGGGACCAATCAGCCCCAGCATTTT
NA TRBJ1-2 NA TRBV28 CASSLAFGQLLYGYTF TGTGCCAGCAGTTTAGCTTTTGGACAGCTCCTCTATGGCTACACCTTC
NA TRBJ2-1 NA TRBV7-6 CASSLARRGAYNEQFF TGTGCCAGCAGCTTAGCTCGACGGGGGGCTTACAATGAGCAGTTCTTC
TRBD1 TRBJ2-7 NA TRBV27 CASRRTGSSYEQYF TGTGCCAGCAGGCGGACAGGGAGCTCCTACGAGCAGTACTTC
TRBD1 TRBJ1-1 NA TRBV5-5 CASSGTGTGGTEAFF TGTGCCAGCAGCGGCACCGGGACAGGTGGGACTGAAGCTTTCTTT
NA TRBJ1-2 once TRBV28 CASSSPGNLNYGYTF TGTGCCAGCAGTTCACCGGGGAACCTTAACTATGGCTACACCTTC
TRBD1 TRBJ1-4 NA TRBV5-1 CASSSNNRQGAREKLFF TGCGCCAGCAGCTCCAATAATAGACAGGGGGCTAGAGAAAAACTGTTTTTT
NA TRBJ1-1 NA TRBV11-3 CASSLEPTPGFTEAFF TGTGCCAGCAGCTTAGAACCGACTCCTGGTTTCACTGAAGCTTTCTTT
TRBD1 TRBJ1-2 NA TRBV6-4 CASSDRDRVSQGGRRAYGYTF TGTGCCAGCAGTGACCGGGACAGGGTCTCACAGGGGGGCCGGCGGGCCTATGGCTACACCTTC
TRBD2 TRBJ2-3 NA TRBV11-3 CASSSQSGERTDTQYF TGTGCCAGCAGCTCCCAGAGCGGGGAGCGCACAGATACGCAGTATTTT
NA TRBJ2-7 once TRBV5-6 CASSGGQNYYEQYF TGTGCCAGCAGCGGGGGACAAAATTATTACGAGCAGTACTTC
TRBD1 TRBJ1-4 NA TRBV16 CASSQGGDSTNQGLFF TGTGCCAGCAGCCAGGGTGGGGACAGCACAAACCAGGGACTGTTTTTT
NA TRBJ2-3 NA TRBV6-1 CASSESGRMAATDTQYF TGTGCCAGCAGTGAATCTGGGAGGATGGCGGCGACAGATACGCAGTATTTT
TRBD1 TRBJ1-5 NA TRBV2 CASSEGTGFGQPQHF TGTGCCAGCAGTGAAGGGACAGGGTTTGGGCAGCCCCAGCATTTT
TRBD1 TRBJ2-7 NA TRBV5-1 CASSPGQGVPYEQYF TGCGCCAGCAGCCCCGGACAGGGGGTCCCCTACGAGCAGTACTTC
TRBD1 TRBJ2-7 NA TRBV11-2 CASSQGAYSYEQYF TGTGCCAGTAGCCAGGGGGCCTACTCCTACGAGCAGTACTTC
NA TRBJ2-6 NA TRBV18 CASSPLGGSLSGANVLTF TGTGCCAGCTCACCCCTAGGGGGATCTCTCTCTGGGGCCAACGTCCTGACTTTC
TRBD1 TRBJ2-7 NA TRBV6-1 CASSELGKGQLLGYEQYF TGTGCCAGCAGTGAATTGGGTAAGGGACAGCTTCTCGGCTACGAGCAGTACTTC
NA TRBJ2-7 NA TRBV6-1 CASSEVDIFSEQYF TGTGCCAGCAGTGAAGTTGACATTTTCAGCGAGCAGTACTTC
TRBD1 TRBJ1-1 NA TRBV2 CASSSQGVNTEAFF TGTGCCAGCAGTTCTCAGGGGGTGAACACTGAAGCTTTCTTT
NA TRBJ2-1 NA TRBV6-1 CASSEAPFFEQFF TGTGCCAGCAGTGAAGCTCCGTTTTTTGAGCAGTTCTTC
NA TRBJ1-1 NA TRBV11-2 CASTFAVRTEAFF TGTGCCAGCACCTTTGCGGTTAGAACTGAAGCTTTCTTT
TRBD2 TRBJ2-1 NA TRBV28 CASSPRLAGPYNEQFF TGTGCCAGCAGTCCTCGCCTAGCGGGACCATACAATGAGCAGTTCTTC
NA TRBJ2-7 NA TRBV11-2 CASSSVRWTMTYEQYF TGTGCCAGCAGCTCTGTTAGATGGACAATGACCTACGAGCAGTACTTC
NA TRBJ1-2 NA TRBV5-1 CASSLDIIQGSKANYGYTF TGCGCCAGCAGCTTGGACATCATTCAGGGCTCCAAGGCTAACTATGGCTACACCTTC
NA TRBJ2-7 NA TRBV7-6 CASSPRAGYEQYF TGTGCCAGCAGCCCAAGGGCGGGCTACGAGCAGTACTTC
TRBD1 TRBJ1-5 NA TRBV7-9 CASSETGEDQPQHF TGTGCCAGCAGCGAAACAGGGGAGGATCAGCCCCAGCATTTT
TRBD1 TRBJ2-6 NA TRBV5-1 CASSLERGEGQGFSGANVLTF TGCGCCAGCAGCTTGGAAAGGGGAGAGGGACAGGGCTTCTCTGGGGCCAACGTCCTGACTTTC
NA TRBJ2-1 NA TRBV29-1 CSVEGLHNEQFF TGCAGCGTTGAAGGACTCCACAATGAGCAGTTCTTC
NA TRBJ1-5 NA TRBV28 CASSLRQPYSNQPQHF TGTGCCAGCAGTTTACGACAGCCTTATAGCAATCAGCCCCAGCATTTT
TRBD2 TRBJ2-3 NA TRBV18 CASSIREGPIDTQYF TGTGCCAGCTCTATTCGGGAGGGCCCGATAGATACGCAGTATTTT